This T cell receptor beta chain stems from a study of cytomegalovirus exposure and HLA in healthy donors. Points from the study as a whole: A reported reduction in N-insertions relative to the roughly 700-donor mean was seen in an Asian-associated ancestry cluster in a later analysis. Cytomegalovirus status was reportedly diagnosed by the classifier with high specificity and sensitivity. Later on, an analysis tied approximately 17,000 TCR beta sequences to HLA alleles at 0.05 false discovery rate.

Concerning this clone itself: Its antigen is still unknown.

CDR1 and CDR2 from the germline V gene are SGHDT and YYEEEE. This CDR3 contains 15 residues. Unmatched junction bases numbered 4, after V lost 4 bases and J lost 4 bases. Vbeta (60) and Jbeta (13) primers were used in the PCR. The repertoire was sequenced with immunoSEQ multiplex PCR; TCRdb's copy has only in-frame clones and lacks some. In the table there are over 150,000 clones, roughly 84% of which are singletons. This clonotype was sampled from a boy between 2 and 10 years old in good health and CMV-seronegative. The chain employs TRBV5-6 and TRBJ2-1, with TRBD2 matching over 11 bases. Specimen: PBMCs. The CDR3 bases are TGTGCCAGCAGCCTCGGGACTAGCGGTTACAATGAGCAGTTCTTC. It is translated as CASSLGTSGYNEQFF.